One sample yielded the 11 T cell receptor beta chains listed below, sequenced in a study of technical replicates of blood from a handful of donors listed by TCRdb under 2017. Library construction relied on the immunoSEQ multiplex PCR assay. TCRdb retrieved this table from immuneACCESS and kept in-frame rearrangements only. Not all clones are present; in checked studies, unresolved V genes account for under half, and no reason is known for the remainder. This sample comprises about 68,000 clones, about 97% of them detected only once. The biggest ten clones account for over 0.2% of the sample. The sample taken for sequencing was T cells isolated from PBMCs. Source of these receptors: a human donor in good health.

With regard to this clone: A junction end diverges from the germline sequence, so it may reflect a read error. Within the sample, other DNA sequences also encode this same CDR3. The V gene is TRBV30, the J gene TRBJ1-5; 9 bases align to TRBD1. Germline V gene data show CDR1 as GTSNPN and CDR2 as SVGIG (reference sequence). The CDR3 is made up of 15 amino acids. The CDR3 DNA is TGTGCCTGGAGTGACAGGGGGCGGCGCAATCAACCCCAGCATTTT. Protein: CAWSDRGRRNQPQHF.

The chain recombines TRBV6-5 with TRBJ2-5, with 7 nucleotides matching TRBD1. The germline CDR1 and CDR2 sequences are MNHEY and SVGAGI. Trimming cost V 4 bases and J 4 bases; bases outside gene matches: 3. The CDR3 contains 13 residues. CDR3 bases: TGTGCCAGCAGTTTAAACAGGGGAGAGACCCAGTACTTC. Translation gives CASSLNRGETQYF.

The chain joins TRBV6-5 to TRBJ1-1, with 7 bases lining up with TRBD1. CDR1 and CDR2 from the germline V gene are MNHEY and SVGAGI. This CDR3 is built from 13 residues. V was clipped by 8 bases and J by 5 bases; unmatched bases: 8. CDR3 residues: CASRSTGETEAFF. The CDR3 nucleotides are TGTGCCAGCCGCTCAACAGGGGAGACTGAAGCTTTCTTT.

The chain recombines TRBV5-8 with TRBJ2-7; TRBD2 matches at 11 bases. The V gene end was trimmed by 4 bases and the J gene end by 0 bases; junction bases not matched to a gene: 9. In germline, CDR1 is SGHTS, CDR2 YDEGEE. The CDR3 consists of 17 residues. The CDR3 DNA follows: TGTGCCAGCAGCGAAACTAGCGGGAGTTTCCCCTCCTACGAGCAGTACTTC. Residues: CASSETSGSFPSYEQYF.

The V and J genes are TRBV6-6 and TRBJ2-2; 9 bases fit TRBD2. Germline-derived CDR1 and CDR2 are MNHNY and SVGAGI (reference sequence). The length of the CDR3 is 16 residues. Trimming took 5 bases from V and 6 from J; bases not matched to a gene: 10. The CDR3 sequence: CASSDLAGVAAGELFF. CDR3 sequence (DNA): TGTGCCAGCAGTGACTTAGCGGGAGTGGCGGCCGGGGAGCTGTTTTTT.

V usage is TRBV4-3 and J usage is TRBJ2-7, with 14 bases matching TRBD2. The CDR3 length is 17 residues. Germline values: CDR1 LGHNA, CDR2 YSLEER. The junction had 4 bases not matched to a gene; V was cut back by 1 base and J by 2 bases. The CDR3 region is CASSQGGLAGATYEQYF. As DNA, the CDR3 is TGCGCCAGCAGCCAAGGGGGACTAGCGGGAGCTACCTACGAGCAGTACTTC.

Remarks on this clone: At one end, the junction sequence differs from germline, possibly due to a read error. The chain recombines TRBV28 with TRBJ2-7; 10 nucleotides match TRBD2. The CDR3 runs 17 residues. CDR1 and CDR2 (germline): MDHEN, SYDVKM. For the CDR3, the DNA is TGTGCCAGCACTTTATCTAGCGGGAGCCACCTCTCCTACGAGCAGTACTTC. Its translation is CASTLSSGSHLSYEQYF. The complete variable domain, with remaining parts taken from reference TRBV28 and TRBJ2-7, reads DVKVTQSSRYLVKRTGEKVFLECVQDMDHENMFWYRQDPGLGLRLIYFSYDVKMKEKGDIPEGYSVSREKKERFSLILESASTNQTSMYLCASTLSSGSHLSYEQYFGPGTRLTVT.

In this sample, this clone turned up once. V and J are TRBV29-1 and TRBJ2-7; TRBD1 is a possible D gene (5 bases). CDR1 is SQVTM, CDR2 ANQGSEA, per germline. This CDR3 comprises 12 residues. The V end lost 1 base, the J end lost 3 bases, and 7 bases lay between the germline ends. CDR3 in DNA: TGCAGCGTTGAAGGGACATTCTACGAGCAGTACTTC. Protein: CSVEGTFYEQYF.

The chain has TRBV6-5 and TRBJ1-4; 7 nucleotides match TRBD1. The CDR3 sequence is 16 residues long. The ends lost 3 bases at V and 3 bases at J; junction bases unmatched: 7. Germline-derived CDR1 and CDR2 are MNHEY and SVGAGI. The CDR3 DNA reads TGTGCCAGCAGTTATCAAGGGGGCGCTTCTAATGAAAAACTGTTTTTT. It translates to CASSYQGGASNEKLFF.

The chain is built from TRBV5-1 and TRBJ1-5; TRBD1 might be the D (6 bases). Germline CDR1 reads SGHRS; CDR2 reads YFSETQ. The CDR3 has 15 residues. V was shortened by 0 bases and J by 5 bases, with 12 bases between the two germline ends. CDR3 sequence reads: CASSLAGRGDQPQHF. The CDR3 nucleotides are TGCGCCAGCAGCTTGGCAGGGAGGGGGGATCAGCCCCAGCATTTT.

The V gene is TRBV6-1, the J gene TRBJ2-7, with 7 bases identical to TRBD2. Germline V gene lookup returns CDR1 MNHNS and CDR2 SASEGT. The CDR3 is made up of 17 amino acids. V lost 2 bases and J lost 4; bases outside the gene matches: 14. The CDR3 DNA reads TGTGCCAGCAGTGAATTCTTTGGGGCTAGCGGAAAGTACGAGCAGTACTTC. It specifies CASSEFFGASGKYEQYF.